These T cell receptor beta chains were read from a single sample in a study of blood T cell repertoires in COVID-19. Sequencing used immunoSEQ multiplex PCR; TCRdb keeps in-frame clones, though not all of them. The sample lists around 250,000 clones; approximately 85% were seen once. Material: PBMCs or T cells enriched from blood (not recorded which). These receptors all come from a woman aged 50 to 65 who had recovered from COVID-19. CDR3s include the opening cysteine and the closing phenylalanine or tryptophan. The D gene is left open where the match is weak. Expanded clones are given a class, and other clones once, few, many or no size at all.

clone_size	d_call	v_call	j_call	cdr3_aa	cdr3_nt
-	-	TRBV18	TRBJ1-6	CASSPRGASYNSPLHF	TGTGCCAGCTCCCCAAGAGGAGCCTCCTATAATTCACCCCTCCACTTT
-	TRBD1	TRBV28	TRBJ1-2	CASSWSDRAWYGYTF	TGTGCCAGCAGTTGGTCAGACAGGGCGTGGTATGGCTACACCTTC
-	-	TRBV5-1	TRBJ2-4	CASSSQGAKNIQYF	TGCGCCAGCAGCTCTCAGGGGGCCAAAAACATTCAGTACTTC
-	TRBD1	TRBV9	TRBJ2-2	CASSGQGWAGELFF	TGTGCCAGCAGCGGACAGGGATGGGCCGGGGAGCTGTTTTTT
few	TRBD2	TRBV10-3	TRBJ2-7	CAIRGASGKWDEQYF	TGTGCCATCCGTGGGGCTAGCGGAAAGTGGGACGAGCAGTACTTC
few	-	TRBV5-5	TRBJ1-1	CASSGQPTEAFF	TGTGCCAGCAGCGGACAACCCACTGAAGCTTTCTTT
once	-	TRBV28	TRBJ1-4	CASSLWGRGKGTNEKLFF	TGTGCCAGCAGTTTATGGGGCAGGGGAAAAGGAACTAATGAAAAACTGTTTTTT
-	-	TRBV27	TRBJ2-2	CASRGRNTGELFF	TGTGCCAGCAGAGGGAGAAACACCGGGGAGCTGTTTTTT
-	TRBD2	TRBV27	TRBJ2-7	CASSLGGLATDSYEQYF	TGTGCCAGCAGTTTGGGGGGACTAGCGACCGACTCCTACGAGCAGTACTTC
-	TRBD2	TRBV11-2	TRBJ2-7	CASSSLIIAGLAGVYEQYF	TGTGCCAGCAGCTCCTTAATAATAGCCGGACTAGCGGGAGTATACGAGCAGTACTTC
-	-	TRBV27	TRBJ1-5	CASSRRESQPQHF	TGTGCCAGCAGTCGGAGGGAGAGTCAGCCCCAGCATTTT
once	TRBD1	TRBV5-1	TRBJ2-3	CASSLGQGASDTQYF	TGCGCCAGCAGCTTGGGACAGGGGGCATCGGATACGCAGTATTTT
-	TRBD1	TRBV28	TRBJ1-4	CASSPSGGGNEKLFF	TGTGCCAGCAGTCCATCAGGGGGTGGGAATGAAAAACTGTTTTTT
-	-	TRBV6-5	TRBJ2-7	CASSWRVSDSYEQYF	TGTGCCAGCAGTTGGAGGGTTAGCGATTCCTACGAGCAGTACTTC
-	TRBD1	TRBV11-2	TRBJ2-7	CASSFGTGGAEQYF	TGTGCCAGCAGCTTCGGGACAGGGGGCGCAGAGCAGTACTTC
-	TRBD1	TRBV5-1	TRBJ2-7	CASSLWDSRFNSYEQYF	TGCGCCAGCAGCTTGTGGGACAGCCGATTTAATTCCTACGAGCAGTACTTC
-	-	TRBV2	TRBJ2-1	CASSEASGSSYNEQFF	TGTGCCAGCAGTGAAGCATCTGGTAGCTCCTACAATGAGCAGTTCTTC
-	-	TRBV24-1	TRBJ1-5	CATSDPTRGNQPQHF	TGTGCCACCAGTGATCCCACACGGGGGAATCAGCCCCAGCATTTT